This TCR beta chain emerged from a study of T cell responses to AZD1222 COVID-19 vaccine. The germline V and J ends were trimmed by 5 bases and 0 bases, with 7 bases remaining between them. Germline-derived CDR1 and CDR2 are SGHRS and YFSETQ. This CDR3 spans 13 amino acids. The protocol was immunoSEQ multiplex PCR, while the TCRdb copy is restricted to in-frame clones and leaves out a portion. The sample holds 140,000 to 150,000 clones, about nine tenths seen once. On this clone: Its antigen is unidentified.

Points from the study as a whole: Dominant at 160-218 and 743-854, vaccine-associated CD4 TCRs also spanned spike.

The V gene is TRBV5-1, the J gene TRBJ2-3; D ambiguous. This specimen was peripheral blood, taken on day 0 of MenACWY control vaccination. This clonotype originated in an adult in good health. CDR3: CASRDGSTDTQYF. DNA of the CDR3: TGCGCCAGCAGGGACGGGAGCACAGATACGCAGTATTTT.